The 9 T cell receptor beta chains below all came from one sample that was sequenced in a study of blood T cell repertoires in COVID-19. Clones were sequenced by immunoSEQ multiplex PCR, and TCRdb holds only the in-frame ones, with some missing. The data show 250,000 to 300,000 clones, just under 90% seen once. The sequenced sample was peripheral blood. The receptors stem from a woman in her forties or fifties with COVID-19, enrolled during active disease.

This clone was seen a single time. The CDR3 DNA follows: TGTGCCAGCAGCCCCCCTAGCGGGACCGCCCCTTTTGAGCAGTACTTC. Amino acids: CASSPPSGTAPFEQYF. The chain links TRBV7-2 to TRBJ2-7; 9 bases match TRBD2. Trimming took 5 bases from V and 7 from J; bases not matched to a gene: 15. From germline, CDR1 is SGHTA and CDR2 FQGNSA. This CDR3 contains 16 residues.

This clone was seen only once. The chain recombines TRBV7-2 with TRBJ2-5; D ambiguous. The V gene lost 2 bases and the J gene lost 0 bases, with 13 bases spanning the gap. CDR1 is SGHTA and CDR2 is FQGNSA in the germline V gene. The CDR3 is 16 amino acids. The CDR3 DNA follows: TGTGCCAGCAGCTTATACCCTTCCGCGTACCAAGAGACCCAGTACTTC. This encodes CASSLYPSAYQETQYF.

The chain employs TRBV28 and TRBJ2-1; TRBD1 might be the D (5 bases). CDR3 length: 16 amino acids. Germline lookup yields CDR1 MDHEN and CDR2 SYDVKM. V shed 3 bases and J shed 1 base, with 13 bases lying between them. CDR3 DNA sequence: TGTGCCAGCAGTTTTACTGGGGCGGAGTCCTACAATGAGCAGTTCTTC. Residues: CASSFTGAESYNEQFF.

The chain has TRBV7-8 and TRBJ1-2; possible D gene TRBD1, 6 bases. The CDR3 covers 14 residues. Trimming left V 5 bases short and J 7 bases short, with 17 bases between. The germline V gene has CDR1 SGHVS and CDR2 FQNEAQ. The CDR3: CASSPNIDRSGYTF. The CDR3 bases are TGTGCCAGCAGCCCAAACATAGACAGGTCTGGCTACACCTTC.

V and J are TRBV27 and TRBJ2-7; D is unresolved. Germline V lookup: CDR1 MNHEY, CDR2 SMNVEV (reference sequence). This CDR3 spans 13 amino acids. V lost 3 bases, J lost 3 bases, and 9 bases lay in between. The CDR3 reads CASSLAHSYEQYF. The CDR3 bases are TGTGCCAGCAGTTTGGCGCACAGCTACGAGCAGTACTTC.

V usage is TRBV7-2 and J usage is TRBJ2-7, with D maybe TRBD1 (8 bases). Germline CDR1 reads SGHTA; CDR2 reads FQGNSA. V was shortened by 3 bases and J by 6 bases, with 18 bases between the two germline ends. This CDR3 contains 15 residues. This chain's CDR3 is CASSLGGTGPLEQYF. The DNA for the CDR3 is TGTGCCAGCAGCTTGGGGGGGACAGGTCCTCTCGAGCAGTACTTC.

The chain links TRBV6-2 or TRBV6-3 to TRBJ2-7; weak D call: TRBD1 (5 bases). The CDR3 sequence is 14 residues long. Germline values: CDR1 MNHEY, CDR2 SVGEGT. Trimming stripped 5 bases from V and 2 bases from J, with 13 bases between. The CDR3 DNA reads as TGTGCCAGCAGTCCCCCTCGACAGACCTACGAGCAGTACTTC. It codes for CASSPPRQTYEQYF.

This clone came up many times. The chain is built from TRBV21-1 and TRBJ2-1; the DNA was not used to check the table's D call, TRBD2. TRBV21-1 is annotated as a pseudogene. The CDR3 covers 18 residues. The CDR3 region is CASSKDIRAAFGDNEQFF. CDR3 sequence (DNA): TGTGCCAGCAGCAAAGATATTCGAGCGGCCTTTGGCGACAATGAGCAGTTCTTC.

The V gene is TRBV7-2, the J gene TRBJ2-7; D might be TRBD2 (7 bases). V was clipped by 6 bases and J by 5 bases, with 17 bases between them. This CDR3 comprises 14 residues. The germline gives CDR1 SGHTA, CDR2 FQGNSA. Written as DNA, the CDR3 is TGTGCCAGCAGGGGGGGGCCGGGGGTCAACGAGCAGTACTTC. Its protein product is CASRGGPGVNEQYF.